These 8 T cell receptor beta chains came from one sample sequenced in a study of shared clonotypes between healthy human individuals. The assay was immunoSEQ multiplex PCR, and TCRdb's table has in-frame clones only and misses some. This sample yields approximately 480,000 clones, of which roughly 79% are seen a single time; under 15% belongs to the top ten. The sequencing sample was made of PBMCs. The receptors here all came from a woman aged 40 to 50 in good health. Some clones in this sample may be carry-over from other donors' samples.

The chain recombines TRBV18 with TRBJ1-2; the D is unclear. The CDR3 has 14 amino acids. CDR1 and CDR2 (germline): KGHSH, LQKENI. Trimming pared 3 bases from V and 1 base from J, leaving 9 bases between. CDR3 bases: TGTGCCAGCTCACCGTCGTCAGATAACTATGGCTACACCTTC. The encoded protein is CASSPSSDNYGYTF.

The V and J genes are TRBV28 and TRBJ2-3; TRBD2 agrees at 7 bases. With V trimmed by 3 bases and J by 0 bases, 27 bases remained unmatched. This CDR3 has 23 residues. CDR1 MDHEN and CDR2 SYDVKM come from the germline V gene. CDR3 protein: CASSFPPRLPYREELLSTDTQYF. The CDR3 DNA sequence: TGTGCCAGCAGTTTCCCCCCGCGTTTACCGTATCGGGAGGAACTCCTAAGCACAGATACGCAGTATTTT.

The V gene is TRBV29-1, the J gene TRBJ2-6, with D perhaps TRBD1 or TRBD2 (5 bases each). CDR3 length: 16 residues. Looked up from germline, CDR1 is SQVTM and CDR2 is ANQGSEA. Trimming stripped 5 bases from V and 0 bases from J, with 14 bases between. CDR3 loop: CSVTRDGSSGANVLTF. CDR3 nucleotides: TGCAGCGTTACGAGGGACGGATCCTCTGGGGCCAACGTCCTGACTTTC. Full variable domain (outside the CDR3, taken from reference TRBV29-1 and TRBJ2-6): SAVISQKPSRDICQRGTSLTIQCQVDSQVTMMFWYRQQPGQSLTLIATANQGSEATYESGFVIDKFPISRPNLTFSTLTVSNMSPEDSSIYLCSVTRDGSSGANVLTFGAGSRLTVL.

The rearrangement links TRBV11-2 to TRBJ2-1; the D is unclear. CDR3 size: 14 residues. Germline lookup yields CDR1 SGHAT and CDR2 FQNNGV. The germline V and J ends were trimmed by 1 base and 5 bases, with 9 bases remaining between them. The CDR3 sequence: CASSLVYGDNEQFF. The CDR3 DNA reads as TGTGCCAGCAGCTTAGTATACGGTGACAATGAGCAGTTCTTC.

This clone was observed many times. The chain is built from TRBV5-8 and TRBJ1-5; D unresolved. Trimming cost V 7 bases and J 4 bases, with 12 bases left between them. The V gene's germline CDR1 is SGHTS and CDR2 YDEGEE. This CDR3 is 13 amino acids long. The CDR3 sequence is CASGQPKNQPQHF. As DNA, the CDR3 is TGTGCCAGCGGTCAGCCAAAAAATCAGCCCCAGCATTTT.

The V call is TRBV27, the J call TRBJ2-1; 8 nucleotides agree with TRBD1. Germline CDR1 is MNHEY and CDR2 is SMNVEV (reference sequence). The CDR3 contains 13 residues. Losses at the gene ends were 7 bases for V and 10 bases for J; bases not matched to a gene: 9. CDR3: CASKTQGGSEQFF. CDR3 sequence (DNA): TGTGCCAGCAAAACACAGGGGGGTAGCGAGCAGTTCTTC.

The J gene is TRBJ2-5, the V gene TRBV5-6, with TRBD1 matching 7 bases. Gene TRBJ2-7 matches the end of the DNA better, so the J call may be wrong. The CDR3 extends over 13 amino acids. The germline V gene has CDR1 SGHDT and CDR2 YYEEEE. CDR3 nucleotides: TGTGCCAGCAGTCTTTTACAGGGGCGCGAGCAGTACTTC. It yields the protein CASSLLQGREQYF.

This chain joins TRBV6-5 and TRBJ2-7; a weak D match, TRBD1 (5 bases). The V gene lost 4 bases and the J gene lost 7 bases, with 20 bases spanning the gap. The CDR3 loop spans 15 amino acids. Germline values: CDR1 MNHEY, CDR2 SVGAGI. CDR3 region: CASSSSDTVNGEQYF. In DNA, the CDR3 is TGTGCCAGCAGTTCCTCGGACACCGTCAACGGGGAGCAGTACTTC.